The rows below give T cell receptor beta chains drawn from one sample of a study of blood T cell repertoires in COVID-19. Only in-frame clones appear in the TCRdb table, and some are missing; sequencing was by immunoSEQ multiplex PCR. The sample contains under 200,000 clones, 65% to 85% of which appear only once. Specimen: peripheral blood. The receptors stem from a woman between 55 and 75 years old with acute or convalescent COVID-19. Both conserved end residues are trimmed from each CDR3. Each record gives: CDR3 length, V gene, J gene, CDR3 protein.

len: 12; v_gene: TRBV9; j_gene: TRBJ1-1; CDR3aa: ASSLTGTGERAF
len: 10; v_gene: TRBV6-2/TRBV6-3; j_gene: TRBJ1-2; CDR3aa: ASSNRAYGYT
len: 13; v_gene: TRBV7-9; j_gene: TRBJ1-5; CDR3aa: ASSSNTGGGQPQH
len: 14; v_gene: TRBV7-2; j_gene: TRBJ2-7; CDR3aa: ASSLSGQQSSYEQY
len: 12; v_gene: TRBV7-2; j_gene: TRBJ1-1; CDR3aa: ASSAPRDTGVAF
len: 13; v_gene: TRBV2; j_gene: TRBJ2-5; CDR3aa: ASSEGGLSKETQY
len: 12; v_gene: TRBV24-1; j_gene: TRBJ1-2; CDR3aa: ATSDPGQNYGYT
len: 9; v_gene: TRBV29-1; j_gene: TRBJ2-5; CDR3aa: SVRGSETQY
len: 13; v_gene: TRBV18; j_gene: TRBJ1-5; CDR3aa: ASSPVWEGNQPQH
len: 13; v_gene: TRBV24-1; j_gene: TRBJ2-5; CDR3aa: ATSRLAGGSETQY
len: 13; v_gene: TRBV6-5; j_gene: TRBJ1-3; CDR3aa: ASSRGQGGGNTIY
len: 14; v_gene: TRBV24-1; j_gene: TRBJ2-1; CDR3aa: ATSDLDGGAYNEQF
len: 13; v_gene: TRBV6-6; j_gene: TRBJ2-7; CDR3aa: ASSPRDRGSHEQY
len: 12; v_gene: TRBV6-5; j_gene: TRBJ1-2; CDR3aa: ASSGSGGSYGYT
len: 15; v_gene: TRBV5-6; j_gene: TRBJ2-3; CDR3aa: ASSFLGLAGDTDTQY
len: 13; v_gene: TRBV4-3; j_gene: TRBJ1-5; CDR3aa: ASSQGKGGIQPQH
len: 14; v_gene: TRBV11-2; j_gene: TRBJ2-3; CDR3aa: ASSLVTAGVTDTQY
len: 14; v_gene: TRBV3-1/TRBV3-2; j_gene: TRBJ1-5; CDR3aa: ASSQDGTGGNQPQH
len: 14; v_gene: TRBV11-1; j_gene: TRBJ2-2; CDR3aa: ASSLEVRGYTGELF
len: 13; v_gene: TRBV18; j_gene: TRBJ2-1; CDR3aa: ASSPGLAGDNEQF
len: 15; v_gene: TRBV5-1; j_gene: TRBJ1-2; CDR3aa: ASSSVTGLTANYGYT
len: 12; v_gene: TRBV18; j_gene: TRBJ1-1; CDR3aa: ASSLQGTGTEAF
len: 12; v_gene: TRBV27; j_gene: TRBJ2-7; CDR3aa: ASSPLTESYEQY
len: 14; v_gene: TRBV10-1; j_gene: TRBJ2-7; CDR3aa: ASSESSGGDYYEQY
len: 17; v_gene: TRBV13; j_gene: TRBJ2-7; CDR3aa: ASSVYGTGGSRGSYEQY
len: 12; v_gene: TRBV7-2; j_gene: TRBJ2-2; CDR3aa: ASSLGRTAGELF
len: 16; v_gene: TRBV24-1; j_gene: TRBJ2-6; CDR3aa: ATSDLGQGSAGANVLT
len: 12; v_gene: TRBV5-1; j_gene: TRBJ2-7; CDR3aa: ASSSGTGTYEQY
len: 13; v_gene: TRBV19; j_gene: TRBJ1-2; CDR3aa: ASQRQGAANYGYT
len: 10; v_gene: TRBV6-5; j_gene: TRBJ2-3; CDR3aa: AVRGDTDTQY
len: 15; v_gene: TRBV6-2/TRBV6-3; j_gene: TRBJ2-1; CDR3aa: ASSYAPTSGGADEQF
len: 14; v_gene: TRBV19; j_gene: TRBJ1-5; CDR3aa: ASSSGTGVPNQPQH
len: 14; v_gene: TRBV24-1; j_gene: TRBJ1-6; CDR3aa: ATMVGLSSYNSPLH
len: 14; v_gene: TRBV5-1; j_gene: TRBJ2-2; CDR3aa: ASSLMAGTNTGELF
len: 15; v_gene: TRBV6-2/TRBV6-3; j_gene: TRBJ1-2; CDR3aa: ASSYSGRGKGDYGYT
len: 10; v_gene: TRBV5-1; j_gene: TRBJ1-1; CDR3aa: ASTKDRGRAF
len: 12; v_gene: TRBV6-5; j_gene: TRBJ1-6; CDR3aa: ASSYSRTQSPLH
len: 14; v_gene: TRBV11-2; j_gene: TRBJ1-4; CDR3aa: ASSGDRGRINEKLF
len: 12; v_gene: TRBV5-1; j_gene: TRBJ2-7; CDR3aa: ASSLGRSFYEQY
len: 11; v_gene: TRBV23-1; j_gene: TRBJ1-4; CDR3aa: ASLGQGAEKLF
len: 14; v_gene: TRBV15; j_gene: TRBJ2-2; CDR3aa: ATSPQTGQGTGELF
len: 12; v_gene: TRBV6-5; j_gene: TRBJ2-2; CDR3aa: ASRKQGMNGELF
len: 10; v_gene: TRBV28; j_gene: TRBJ1-2; CDR3aa: ASSFRGRGYT
len: 13; v_gene: TRBV6-5; j_gene: TRBJ2-1; CDR3aa: ASRLSGGFRDEQF
len: 13; v_gene: TRBV2; j_gene: TRBJ1-2; CDR3aa: ASSESQGWNYGYT
len: 14; v_gene: TRBV6-6; j_gene: TRBJ1-6; CDR3aa: ASTGFERGSNSPLH
len: 14; v_gene: TRBV5-1; j_gene: TRBJ1-4; CDR3aa: ASSFTVRGANEKLF
len: 12; v_gene: TRBV10-1; j_gene: TRBJ1-6; CDR3aa: ASSQDRVDSPLH
len: 13; v_gene: TRBV5-4; j_gene: TRBJ1-2; CDR3aa: ASSFPGQGNYGYT
len: 11; v_gene: TRBV30; j_gene: TRBJ1-1; CDR3aa: AWNSDSNTEAF
len: 12; v_gene: TRBV4-1; j_gene: TRBJ2-1; CDR3aa: ASSQEGGYNEQF
len: 14; v_gene: TRBV27; j_gene: TRBJ2-2; CDR3aa: ASSFGSGADTGELF
len: 15; v_gene: TRBV6-2/TRBV6-3; j_gene: TRBJ1-4; CDR3aa: ASSRQGNYATNEKLF
len: 13; v_gene: TRBV2; j_gene: TRBJ2-2; CDR3aa: ASSAGTGGIGELF
len: 15; v_gene: TRBV11-2; j_gene: TRBJ2-5; CDR3aa: ASSLGGRTDYWETQY
len: 14; v_gene: TRBV11-2; j_gene: TRBJ2-2; CDR3aa: ASSFRTSRNTGELF
len: 12; v_gene: TRBV24-1; j_gene: TRBJ2-1; CDR3aa: ATRAGGRGNEQF
len: 12; v_gene: TRBV9; j_gene: TRBJ1-5; CDR3aa: ASSVDSINQPQH
len: 13; v_gene: TRBV7-2; j_gene: TRBJ2-7; CDR3aa: ASSLDRSSSYEQY